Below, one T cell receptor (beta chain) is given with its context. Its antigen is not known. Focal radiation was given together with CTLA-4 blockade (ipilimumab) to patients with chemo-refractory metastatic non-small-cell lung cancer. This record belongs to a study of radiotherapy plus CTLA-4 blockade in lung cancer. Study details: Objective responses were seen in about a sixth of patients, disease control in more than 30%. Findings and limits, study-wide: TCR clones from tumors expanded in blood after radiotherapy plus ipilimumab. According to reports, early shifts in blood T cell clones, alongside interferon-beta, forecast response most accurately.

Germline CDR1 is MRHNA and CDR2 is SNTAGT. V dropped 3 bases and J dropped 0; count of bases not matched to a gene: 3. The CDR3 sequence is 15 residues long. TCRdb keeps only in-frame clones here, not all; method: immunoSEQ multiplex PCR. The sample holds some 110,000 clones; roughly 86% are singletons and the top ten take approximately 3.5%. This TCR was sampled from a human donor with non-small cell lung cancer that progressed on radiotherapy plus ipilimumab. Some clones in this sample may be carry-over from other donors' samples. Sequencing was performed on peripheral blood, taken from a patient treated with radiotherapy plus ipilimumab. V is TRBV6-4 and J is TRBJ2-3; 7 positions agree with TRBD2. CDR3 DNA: TGTGCCAGCAGTGAAGAAGCGGGGAGCACAGATACGCAGTATTTT. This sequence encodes CASSEEAGSTDTQYF.